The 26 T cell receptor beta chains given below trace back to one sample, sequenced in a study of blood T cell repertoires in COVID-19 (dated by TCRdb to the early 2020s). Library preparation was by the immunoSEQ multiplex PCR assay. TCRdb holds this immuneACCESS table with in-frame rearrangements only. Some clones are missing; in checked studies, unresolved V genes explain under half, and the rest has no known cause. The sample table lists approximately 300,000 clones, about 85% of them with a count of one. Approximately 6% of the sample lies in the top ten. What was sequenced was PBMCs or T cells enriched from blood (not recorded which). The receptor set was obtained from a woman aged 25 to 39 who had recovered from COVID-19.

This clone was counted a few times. The CDR3 sequence is CASSYSGGGNTIYF. In DNA form, the CDR3 reads TGTGCCAGCAGTTACTCCGGGGGAGGAAACACCATATATTTT. The chain carries TRBV6-5 and TRBJ1-3; weak D call: TRBD1 (5 bases). There are 14 residues in the CDR3. Germline assignment: CDR1 MNHEY and CDR2 SVGAGI. Trimming took off 0 bases at V and 4 bases at J, with 7 bases between the two ends.

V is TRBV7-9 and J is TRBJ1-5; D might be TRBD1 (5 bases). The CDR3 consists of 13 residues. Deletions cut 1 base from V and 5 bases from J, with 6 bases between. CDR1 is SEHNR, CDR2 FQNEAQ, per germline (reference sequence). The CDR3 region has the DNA TGTGCCAGCAGCTTAGAGGGGTATCAGCCCCAGCATTTT. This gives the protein CASSLEGYQPQHF.

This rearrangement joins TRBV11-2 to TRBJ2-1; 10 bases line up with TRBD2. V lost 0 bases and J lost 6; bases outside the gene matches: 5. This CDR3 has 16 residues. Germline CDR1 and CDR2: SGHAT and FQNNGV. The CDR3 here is CASSLEFSGGANEQFF. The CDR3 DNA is TGTGCCAGCAGCTTAGAATTCAGCGGGGGGGCCAATGAGCAGTTCTTC.

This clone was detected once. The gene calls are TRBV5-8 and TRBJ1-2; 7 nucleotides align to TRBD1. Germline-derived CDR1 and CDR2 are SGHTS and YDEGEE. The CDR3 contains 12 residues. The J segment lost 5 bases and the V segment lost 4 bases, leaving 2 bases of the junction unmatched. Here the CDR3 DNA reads TGTGCCAGCAGCCCACAGGGGTATGGCTACACCTTC. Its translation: CASSPQGYGYTF.

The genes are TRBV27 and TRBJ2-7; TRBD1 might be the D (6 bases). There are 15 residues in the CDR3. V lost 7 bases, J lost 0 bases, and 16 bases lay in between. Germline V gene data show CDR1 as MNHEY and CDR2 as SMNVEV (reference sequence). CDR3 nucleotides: TGTGCCAGCAAACCGGGACACATAATCTCCTACGAGCAGTACTTC. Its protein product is CASKPGHIISYEQYF.

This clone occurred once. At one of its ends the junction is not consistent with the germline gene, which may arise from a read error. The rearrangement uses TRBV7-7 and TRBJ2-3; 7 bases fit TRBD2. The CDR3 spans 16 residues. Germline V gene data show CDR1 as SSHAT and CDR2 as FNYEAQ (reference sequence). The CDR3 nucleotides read TGTGCTAGCAGCCGGGGGACTAACCAACCCACAGATACGCAGTATTTT. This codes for CASSRGTNQPTDTQYF.

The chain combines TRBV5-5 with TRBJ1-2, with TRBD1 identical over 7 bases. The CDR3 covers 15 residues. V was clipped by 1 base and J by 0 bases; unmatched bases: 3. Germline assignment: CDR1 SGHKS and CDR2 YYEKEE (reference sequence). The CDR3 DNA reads TGTGCCAGCAGCTTGTGGGACAGTTCTAACTATGGCTACACCTTC. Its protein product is CASSLWDSSNYGYTF.

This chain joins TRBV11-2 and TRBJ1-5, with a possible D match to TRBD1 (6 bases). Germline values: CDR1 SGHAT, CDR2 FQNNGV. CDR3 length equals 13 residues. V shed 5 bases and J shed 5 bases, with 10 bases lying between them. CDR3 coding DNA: TGTGCCAGCAGCCAGGACAGTTATCAGCCCCAGCATTTT. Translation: CASSQDSYQPQHF.

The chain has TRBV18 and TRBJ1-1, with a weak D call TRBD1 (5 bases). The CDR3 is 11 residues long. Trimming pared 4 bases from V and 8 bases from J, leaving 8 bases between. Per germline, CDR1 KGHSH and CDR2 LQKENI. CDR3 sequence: CASSRGAEAFF. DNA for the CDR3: TGTGCCAGCTCACGGGGCGCCGAAGCTTTCTTT.

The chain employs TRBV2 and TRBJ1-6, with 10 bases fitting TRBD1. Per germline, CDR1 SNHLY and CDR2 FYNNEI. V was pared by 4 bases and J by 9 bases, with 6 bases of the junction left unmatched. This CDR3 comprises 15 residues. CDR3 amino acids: CASSVRQGASSPLHF. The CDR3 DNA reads TGTGCCAGCAGTGTCAGACAGGGGGCAAGTTCACCCCTCCACTTT. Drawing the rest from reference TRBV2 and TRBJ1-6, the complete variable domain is EPEVTQTPSHQVTQMGQEVILRCVPISNHLYFYWYRQILGQKVEFLVSFYNNEISEKSEIFDDQFSVERPDGSNFTLKIRSTKLEDSAMYFCASSVRQGASSPLHFGNGTRLTVT.

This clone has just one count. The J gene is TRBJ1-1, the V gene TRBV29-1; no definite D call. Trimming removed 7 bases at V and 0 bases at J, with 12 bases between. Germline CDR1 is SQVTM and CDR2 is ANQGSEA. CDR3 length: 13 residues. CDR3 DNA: TGCAGCGCTGCCGCAGGCGTGAACACTGAAGCTTTCTTT. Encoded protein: CSAAAGVNTEAFF.

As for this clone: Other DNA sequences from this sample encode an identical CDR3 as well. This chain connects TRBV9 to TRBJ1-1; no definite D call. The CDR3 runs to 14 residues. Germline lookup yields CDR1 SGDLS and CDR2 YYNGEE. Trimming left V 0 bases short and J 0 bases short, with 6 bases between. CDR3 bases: TGTGCCAGCAGCGTAGGAGGTGTGAACACTGAAGCTTTCTTT. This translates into CASSVGGVNTEAFF. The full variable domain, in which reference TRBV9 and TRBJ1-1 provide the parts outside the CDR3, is DSGVTQTPKHLITATGQRVTLRCSPRSGDLSVYWYQQSLDQGLQFLIQYYNGEERAKGNILERFSAQQFPDLHSELNLSSLELGDSALYFCASSVGGVNTEAFFGQGTRLTVV.

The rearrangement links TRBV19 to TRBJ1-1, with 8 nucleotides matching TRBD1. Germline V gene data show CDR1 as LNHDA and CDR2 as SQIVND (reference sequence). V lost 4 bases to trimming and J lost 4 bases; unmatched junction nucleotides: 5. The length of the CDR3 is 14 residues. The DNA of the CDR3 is TGTGCCAGTAGTAACCATCAGGGGGCCACTGAAGCTTTCTTT. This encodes CASSNHQGATEAFF.

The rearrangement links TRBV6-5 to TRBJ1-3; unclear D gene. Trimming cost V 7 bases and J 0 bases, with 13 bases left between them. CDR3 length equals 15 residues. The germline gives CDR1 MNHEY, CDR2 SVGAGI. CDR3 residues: CASNTWRSSGNTIYF. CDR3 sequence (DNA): TGTGCCAGCAATACATGGAGATCCTCTGGAAACACCATATATTTT.

The CDR3 spells CASSQEGGGEQYF. The CDR3 coding sequence is TGTGCCAGCAGCCAAGAAGGGGGGGGAGAACAGTACTTC. The chain is built from TRBV4-2 and TRBJ2-7, with a possible D match to TRBD2 (7 bases). CDR3 length equals 13 residues. Germline values: CDR1 LGHNA, CDR2 YNFKEQ. The V and J ends lost 0 bases and 10 bases respectively, with 13 bases between them.

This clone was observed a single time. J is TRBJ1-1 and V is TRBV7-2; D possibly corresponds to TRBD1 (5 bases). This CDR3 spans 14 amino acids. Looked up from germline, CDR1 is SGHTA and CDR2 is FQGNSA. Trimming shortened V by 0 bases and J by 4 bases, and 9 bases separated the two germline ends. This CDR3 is CASSLAPRATEAFF. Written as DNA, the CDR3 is TGTGCCAGCAGCTTAGCGCCCAGGGCCACTGAAGCTTTCTTT. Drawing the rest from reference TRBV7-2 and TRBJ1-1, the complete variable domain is GAGVSQSPSNKVTEKGKDVELRCDPISGHTALYWYRQSLGQGLEFLIYFQGNSAPDKSGLPSDRFSAERTGGSVSTLTIQRTQQEDSAVYLCASSLAPRATEAFFGQGTRLTVV.

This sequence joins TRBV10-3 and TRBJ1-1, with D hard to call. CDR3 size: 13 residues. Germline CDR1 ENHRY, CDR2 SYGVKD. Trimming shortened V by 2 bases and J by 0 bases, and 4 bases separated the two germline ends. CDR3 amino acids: CAISEVVNTEAFF. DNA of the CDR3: TGTGCCATCAGTGAGGTAGTGAACACTGAAGCTTTCTTT.

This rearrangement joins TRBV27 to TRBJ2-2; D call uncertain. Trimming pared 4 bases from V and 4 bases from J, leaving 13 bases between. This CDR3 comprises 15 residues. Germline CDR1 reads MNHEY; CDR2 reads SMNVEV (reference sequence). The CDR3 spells CASSSSGTTTGELFF. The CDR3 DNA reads TGTGCCAGCAGTTCCTCTGGCACCACCACCGGGGAGCTGTTTTTT.

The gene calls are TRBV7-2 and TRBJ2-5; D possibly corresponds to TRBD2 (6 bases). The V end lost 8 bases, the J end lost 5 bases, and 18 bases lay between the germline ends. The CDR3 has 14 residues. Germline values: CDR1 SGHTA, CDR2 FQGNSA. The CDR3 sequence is CASRDSLLVETQYF. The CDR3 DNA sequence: TGTGCCAGCCGGGACTCCCTTTTGGTGGAGACCCAGTACTTC.

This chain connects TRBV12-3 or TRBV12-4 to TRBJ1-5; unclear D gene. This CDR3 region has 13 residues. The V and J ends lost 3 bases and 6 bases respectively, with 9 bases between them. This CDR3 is CASSFGGSQPQHF. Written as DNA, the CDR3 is TGTGCCAGCAGTTTTGGAGGGTCTCAGCCCCAGCATTTT.

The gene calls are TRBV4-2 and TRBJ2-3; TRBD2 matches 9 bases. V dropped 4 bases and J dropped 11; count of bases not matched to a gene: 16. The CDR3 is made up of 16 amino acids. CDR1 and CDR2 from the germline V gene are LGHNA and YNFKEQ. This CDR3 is CASSRRLAVIDTQQYF. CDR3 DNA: TGTGCCAGCAGCCGGCGACTAGCGGTGATAGATACGCAGCAGTATTTT.

As DNA, the CDR3 is TGCGCCAGCAGTGGTACCCGGGCGAACACCGGGGAGCTGTTTTTT. As protein: CASSGTRANTGELFF. The chain carries TRBV10-2 and TRBJ2-2; D is undetermined. Germline V lookup: CDR1 WSHSY, CDR2 SAAADI. V lost 4 bases to trimming and J lost 0 bases, with 9 bases between them. CDR3 length: 15 residues.

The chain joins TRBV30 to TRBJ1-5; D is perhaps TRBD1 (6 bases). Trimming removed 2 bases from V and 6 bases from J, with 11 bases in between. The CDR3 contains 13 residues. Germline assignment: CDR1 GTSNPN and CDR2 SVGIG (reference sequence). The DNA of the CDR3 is TGTGCCTGGAGTAACGCAGGGGCTCAGCCCCAGCATTTT. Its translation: CAWSNAGAQPQHF. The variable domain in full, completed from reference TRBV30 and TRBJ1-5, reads SQTIHQWPATLVQPVGSPLSLECTVEGTSNPNLYWYRQAAGRGLQLLFYSVGIGQISSEVPQNLSASRPQDRQFILSSKKLLLSDSGFYLCAWSNAGAQPQHFGDGTRLSIL.

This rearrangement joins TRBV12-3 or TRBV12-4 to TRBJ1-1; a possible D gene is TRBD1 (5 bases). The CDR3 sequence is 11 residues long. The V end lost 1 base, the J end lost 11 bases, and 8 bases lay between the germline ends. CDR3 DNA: TGTGCCAGCAGTTTAGGTCGGGGGGCTTTCTTT. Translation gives CASSLGRGAFF.

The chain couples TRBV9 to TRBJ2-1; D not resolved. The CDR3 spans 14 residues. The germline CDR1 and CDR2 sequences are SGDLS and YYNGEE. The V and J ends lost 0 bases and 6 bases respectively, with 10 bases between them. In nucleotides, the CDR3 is TGTGCCAGCAGCGTAGACCCTAGTATCAATGAGCAGTTCTTC. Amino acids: CASSVDPSINEQFF. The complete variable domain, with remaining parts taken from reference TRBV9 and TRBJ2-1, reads DSGVTQTPKHLITATGQRVTLRCSPRSGDLSVYWYQQSLDQGLQFLIQYYNGEERAKGNILERFSAQQFPDLHSELNLSSLELGDSALYFCASSVDPSINEQFFGPGTRLTVL.

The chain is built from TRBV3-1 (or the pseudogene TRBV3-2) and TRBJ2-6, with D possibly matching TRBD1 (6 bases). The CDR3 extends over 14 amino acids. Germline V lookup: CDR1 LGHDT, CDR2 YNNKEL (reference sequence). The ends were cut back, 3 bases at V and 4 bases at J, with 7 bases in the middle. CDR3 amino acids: CASSQGAGANVLTF. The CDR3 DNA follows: TGTGCCAGCAGCCAGGGGGCAGGGGCCAACGTCCTGACTTTC.